One sample yielded the 24 T cell receptor beta chains listed below, sequenced in a study of control samples from healthy donors and cancer patients (dated by TCRdb to the early 2020s). The library came from the immunoSEQ multiplex PCR assay. TCRdb obtained this table from immuneACCESS and retained in-frame rearrangements with V and J assigned. These tables miss some clones; where compared with another copy, unresolved V genes account for less than half of the shortfall, and the remainder is unexplained. This sample holds over 200,000 clones; about four fifths were observed only once. The ten largest account for approximately 12% of the sample. Sequenced sample: PBMCs. The receptors here all came from a woman in her fifties or sixties with lung cancer.

This clone was recorded only once. The chain is built from TRBV10-1 and TRBJ2-7; 8 nucleotides match TRBD2. Germline assignment: CDR1 WNHNN and CDR2 SYGVQD (reference sequence). The trim removed 4 bases at V and 5 bases at J, leaving 7 bases unmatched. The CDR3 loop spans 14 amino acids. For the CDR3, the DNA is TGCGCCAGCAGTGCAGGCGGGGGGAAGGACGAGCAGTACTTC. Translation gives CASSAGGGKDEQYF.

The J gene is TRBJ1-1, the V gene TRBV2; D perhaps matches TRBD1 (6 bases). The germline V gene encodes CDR1 SNHLY and CDR2 FYNNEI. The CDR3 consists of 15 residues. V was clipped by 7 bases and J by 0 bases, with 15 bases between them. The CDR3 DNA is TGTGCCAGCACAAGAACAGGGCTTTTGAACACTGAAGCTTTCTTT. The encoded protein is CASTRTGLLNTEAFF.

This chain uses TRBV5-1 with TRBJ2-7; possibly TRBD1 for D (6 bases). This CDR3 spans 14 amino acids. The germline V and J ends were trimmed by 2 bases and 1 base, with 10 bases remaining between them. The germline V gene has CDR1 SGHRS and CDR2 YFSETQ. As DNA, the CDR3 is TGCGCCAGCAGCTTTTCAGGGGAGTCCTACGAGCAGTACTTC. Its protein is CASSFSGESYEQYF.

This chain links TRBV7-3 with TRBJ1-2; D is uncertain. The length of the CDR3 is 13 residues. V lost 5 bases and J lost 4, with 11 bases in between. Germline CDR1 reads SGHTA; CDR2 reads FQGTGA. CDR3 nucleotide sequence: TGTGCCAGCAGCCCCGGGAGCTTCTATGGCTACACCTTC. Its protein is CASSPGSFYGYTF.

This clone was seen just once. The V call is TRBV7-8, the J call TRBJ1-5; D not certain. From germline, CDR1 is SGHVS and CDR2 FQNEAQ. The CDR3 covers 15 residues. V was pared by 5 bases and J by 6 bases, with 17 bases between. CDR3 residues: CASSPARTVIQPQHF. CDR3 nucleotides: TGTGCCAGCAGCCCTGCGCGCACAGTGATTCAGCCCCAGCATTTT.

The chain uses TRBV4-2 and TRBJ2-7; D ambiguous. The V end lost 0 bases, the J end lost 2 bases, and 8 bases lay between the germline ends. The germline V gene encodes CDR1 LGHNA and CDR2 YNFKEQ. The CDR3 has 14 residues. CDR3 amino acids: CASSQDPVAYEQYF. CDR3 sequence (DNA): TGTGCCAGCAGCCAAGATCCAGTTGCCTACGAGCAGTACTTC.

V gene TRBV19 combines with J gene TRBJ2-7, with 9 positions matching TRBD1. The trim removed 6 bases at V and 0 bases at J, leaving 6 bases unmatched. The CDR3 loop spans 15 amino acids. Germline V gene lookup returns CDR1 LNHDA and CDR2 SQIVND (reference sequence). The CDR3 is CASRRGQGTSYEQYF. The CDR3 coding sequence is TGTGCCAGTAGGAGGGGACAGGGAACCTCCTACGAGCAGTACTTC.

The V gene is TRBV29-1, the J gene TRBJ2-5; 10 positions agree with TRBD1. The CDR3 length is 14 residues. The germline V gene encodes CDR1 SQVTM and CDR2 ANQGSEA. V shed 5 bases and J 5 bases; nucleotides not matched to a gene: 8. CDR3: CSVPRDRGAETQYF. The CDR3 DNA follows: TGCAGCGTTCCTCGGGACAGGGGTGCGGAGACCCAGTACTTC.

A word on this clone: The sample holds other DNA sequences that translate to the same CDR3. This sequence joins TRBV7-9 and TRBJ2-3; 7 bases agree with TRBD2. Germline V gene data show CDR1 as SEHNR and CDR2 as FQNEAQ (reference sequence). CDR3 length: 14 amino acids. V dropped 7 bases and J dropped 2; count of bases not matched to a gene: 6. The CDR3 coding sequence is TGTGCCAGCACCCTCCTAGCGGTCACAGATACGCAGTATTTT. Protein sequence: CASTLLAVTDTQYF.

The genes are TRBV11-2 and TRBJ2-3; D remains unclear. The germline V gene has CDR1 SGHAT and CDR2 FQNNGV. The CDR3 is made up of 12 amino acids. V lost 3 bases, J lost 4 bases, and 5 bases lay in between. For the CDR3, the DNA is TGTGCCAGCAGCTTTACCTCAGATACGCAGTATTTT. Residues: CASSFTSDTQYF.

This chain connects TRBV27 to TRBJ2-1, with 10 bases aligning to TRBD2. Germline V gene lookup returns CDR1 MNHEY and CDR2 SMNVEV (reference sequence). This CDR3 contains 17 residues. The ends lost 8 bases at V and 3 bases at J; junction bases unmatched: 13. Here the CDR3 reads CASRTILLAGDYNEQFF. The DNA for the CDR3 is TGTGCCAGCCGCACCATCCTCCTAGCGGGAGACTACAATGAGCAGTTCTTC.

The gene calls are TRBV7-8 and TRBJ2-7; D may correspond to TRBD1 or TRBD2 (7 bases each). The CDR3 covers 13 residues. Germline V CDR1 and CDR2: SGHVS, FQNEAQ. Trimming left V 6 bases short and J 2 bases short, with 11 bases between. Written as DNA, the CDR3 is TGTGCCAGCAGGCCAGGGGGGGCCTACGAGCAGTACTTC. This translates into CASRPGGAYEQYF.

V gene TRBV3-1 (or the pseudogene TRBV3-2) combines with J gene TRBJ2-3, with TRBD2 identical over 7 bases. The CDR3 extends over 13 amino acids. J was trimmed by 9 bases and V by 1 base; bases with no gene match: 4. Germline lookup yields CDR1 LGHDT and CDR2 YNNKEL (reference sequence). Here the CDR3 DNA reads TGTGCCAGCAGCCAAGGTGGGGGGGGGACGCAGTATTTT. It is translated as CASSQGGGGTQYF.

A word on this clone: A junction end diverges from the germline sequence, so it may reflect a read error. V and J are TRBV2 and TRBJ2-1; D is possibly TRBD2 (5 bases). The CDR3 totals 15 residues. Germline lookup yields CDR1 SNHLY and CDR2 FYNNEI. CDR3 nucleotides: TGTGCCAGCAGGGAAGCGGTGAGCTCCTACAATGAGCAGTTCTTC. Protein sequence: CASREAVSSYNEQFF.

The rearrangement uses TRBV24-1 and TRBJ2-3; either TRBD1 or TRBD2 may fit D (5 bases each). Trimming cost V 5 bases and J 5 bases, with 13 bases left between them. CDR3 length equals 14 residues. CDR1 and CDR2 (germline): KGHDR, SFDVKD. The CDR3 nucleotides read TGTGCCACCAGTGGGGGACCCTCCCAAGATACGCAGTATTTT. Amino acids: CATSGGPSQDTQYF.

The chain has TRBV2 and TRBJ2-5, with 10 bases that match TRBD2. This CDR3 has 15 amino acids. Germline lookup yields CDR1 SNHLY and CDR2 FYNNEI. V lost 7 bases and J lost 0; bases outside the gene matches: 5. The chain's CDR3 is CASTPGLADQETQYF. The CDR3 nucleotides read TGTGCCAGCACCCCCGGACTAGCGGACCAAGAGACCCAGTACTTC.

This clone came up once. The chain employs TRBV2 and TRBJ1-5, with a tentative D call TRBD1 (5 bases). CDR1 and CDR2 (germline): SNHLY, FYNNEI. This CDR3 spans 15 amino acids. V lost 6 bases, J lost 0 bases, and 12 bases lay in between. The CDR3 protein is CASRPDGGSNQPQHF. Written as DNA, the CDR3 is TGTGCCAGCAGGCCGGACGGGGGTAGCAATCAGCCCCAGCATTTT.

This clone was seen only once. V gene TRBV6-5 combines with J gene TRBJ2-2; D is possibly TRBD2 (5 bases). Trimming pared 2 bases from V and 7 bases from J, leaving 5 bases between. This CDR3 spans 12 amino acids. The germline V gene has CDR1 MNHEY and CDR2 SVGAGI. The CDR3 loop reads CASSYEGGELFF. The DNA of the CDR3 is TGTGCCAGCAGTTACGAGGGCGGGGAGCTGTTTTTT.

This chain joins TRBV28 and TRBJ1-3; 8 bases match TRBD1. Germline CDR1 is MDHEN and CDR2 is SYDVKM. The V and J ends lost 4 bases and 0 bases, in that order; junction bases with no gene match: 8. The CDR3 has 17 amino acids. CDR3 sequence: CASSSLTGGFSGNTIYF. The CDR3 DNA follows: TGTGCCAGCAGTTCACTTACAGGGGGTTTCTCTGGAAACACCATATATTTT.

Only a few counts were recorded for this clone. The V call is TRBV5-6, the J call TRBJ1-1; no firm D call. Per germline, CDR1 SGHDT and CDR2 YYEEEE. Trimming removed 7 bases at V and 4 bases at J, with 8 bases between. The length of the CDR3 is 11 residues. In DNA form, the CDR3 reads TGTGCCAGCTCGTGGGGCACTGAAGCTTTCTTT. Its translation: CASSWGTEAFF.

V and J are TRBV5-1 and TRBJ2-2; no clear D gene. CDR1 SGHRS and CDR2 YFSETQ come from the germline V gene. The germline V and J ends were trimmed by 1 base and 6 bases, with 7 bases remaining between them. This CDR3 is 13 amino acids long. This chain's CDR3 is CASSLFSPGELFF. The CDR3 DNA reads TGCGCCAGCAGCTTGTTCTCCCCCGGGGAGCTGTTTTTT. Drawing the rest from reference TRBV5-1 and TRBJ2-2, the complete variable domain is KAGVTQTPRYLIKTRGQQVTLSCSPISGHRSVSWYQQTPGQGLQFLFEYFSETQRNKGNFPGRFSGRQFSNSRSEMNVSTLELGDSALYLCASSLFSPGELFFGEGSRLTVL.

V usage is TRBV9 and J usage is TRBJ2-3, with 7 bases lining up with TRBD2. This CDR3 region has 20 residues. Germline CDR1 SGDLS, CDR2 YYNGEE. The V and J ends lost 2 bases and 0 bases, in that order; junction bases with no gene match: 18. The CDR3 nucleotides read TGTGCCAGCAGCGTTGCCGCCCCCCCCCGGGGAGGGAGAAGCACAGATACGCAGTATTTT. Protein sequence: CASSVAAPPRGGRSTDTQYF.

The V gene is TRBV7-3, the J gene TRBJ2-1, with 11 bases lining up with TRBD2. The trim removed 1 base at V and 8 bases at J, leaving 4 bases unmatched. The CDR3 extends over 15 amino acids. The germline gives CDR1 SGHTA, CDR2 FQGTGA. The CDR3: CASSLIAGGPHEQFF. As DNA, the CDR3 is TGTGCCAGCAGCTTAATAGCGGGAGGGCCTCATGAGCAGTTCTTC.

This clone was picked up a small number of times. The rearrangement uses TRBV2 and TRBJ1-2, with D possibly TRBD1 on 5 matching bases. CDR1 is SNHLY and CDR2 is FYNNEI in the germline V gene. Trimming shortened V by 6 bases and J by 0 bases, and 11 bases separated the two germline ends. The length of the CDR3 is 14 residues. The CDR3 is CASRTDSSNYGYTF. The CDR3 DNA reads TGTGCCAGCAGAACCGACAGTTCTAACTATGGCTACACCTTC.